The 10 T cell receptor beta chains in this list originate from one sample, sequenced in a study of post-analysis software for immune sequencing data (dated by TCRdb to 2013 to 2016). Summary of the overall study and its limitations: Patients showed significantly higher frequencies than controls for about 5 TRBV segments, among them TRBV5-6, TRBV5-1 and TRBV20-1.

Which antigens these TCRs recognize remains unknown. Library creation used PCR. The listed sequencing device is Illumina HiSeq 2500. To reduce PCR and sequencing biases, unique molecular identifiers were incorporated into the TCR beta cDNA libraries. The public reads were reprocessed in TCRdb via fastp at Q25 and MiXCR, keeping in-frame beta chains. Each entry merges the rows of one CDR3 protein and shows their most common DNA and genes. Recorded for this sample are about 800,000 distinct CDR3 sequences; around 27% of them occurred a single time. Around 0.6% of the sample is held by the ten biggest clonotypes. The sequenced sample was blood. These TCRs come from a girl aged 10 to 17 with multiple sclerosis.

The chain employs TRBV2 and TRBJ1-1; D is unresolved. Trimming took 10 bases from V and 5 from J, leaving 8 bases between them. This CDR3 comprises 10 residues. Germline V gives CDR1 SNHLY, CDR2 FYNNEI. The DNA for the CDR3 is TGTGCCACCCACCGGACTGAAGCTTTCTTT. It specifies CATHRTEAFF.

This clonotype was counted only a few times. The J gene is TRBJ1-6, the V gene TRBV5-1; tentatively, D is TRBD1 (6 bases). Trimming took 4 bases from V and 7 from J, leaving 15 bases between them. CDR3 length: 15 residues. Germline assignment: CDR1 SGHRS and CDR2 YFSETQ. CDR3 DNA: TGCGCCAGCAGCATATCAGGGGTGCGCAATTCACCCCTCCACTTT. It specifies CASSISGVRNSPLHF. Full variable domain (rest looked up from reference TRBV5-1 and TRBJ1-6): KAGVTQTPRYLIKTRGQQVTLSCSPISGHRSVSWYQQTPGQGLQFLFEYFSETQRNKGNFPGRFSGRQFSNSRSEMNVSTLELGDSALYLCASSISGVRNSPLHFGNGTRLTVT.

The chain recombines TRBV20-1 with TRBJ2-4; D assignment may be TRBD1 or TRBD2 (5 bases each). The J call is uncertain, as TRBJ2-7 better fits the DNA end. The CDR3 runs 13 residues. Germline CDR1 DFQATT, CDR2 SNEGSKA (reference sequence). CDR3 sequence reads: CSAPWDPTYEQYF. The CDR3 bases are TGCAGTGCCCCTTGGGACCCGACCTACGAGCAGTACTTC.

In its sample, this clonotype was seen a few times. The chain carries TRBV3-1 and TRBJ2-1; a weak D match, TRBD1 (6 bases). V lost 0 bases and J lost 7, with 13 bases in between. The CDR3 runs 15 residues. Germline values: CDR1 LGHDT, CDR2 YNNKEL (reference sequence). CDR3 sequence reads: CASSQDPKGENEQFF. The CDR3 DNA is TGTGCCAGCAGCCAAGACCCGAAGGGGGAAAATGAGCAGTTCTTC.

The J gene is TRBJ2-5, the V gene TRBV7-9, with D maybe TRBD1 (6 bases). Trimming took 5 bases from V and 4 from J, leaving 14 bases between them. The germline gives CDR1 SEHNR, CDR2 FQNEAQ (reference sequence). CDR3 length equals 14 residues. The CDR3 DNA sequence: TGTGCCAGCAGCGCGACAGGTGGTCCAGAGACCCAGTACTTC. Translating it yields CASSATGGPETQYF.

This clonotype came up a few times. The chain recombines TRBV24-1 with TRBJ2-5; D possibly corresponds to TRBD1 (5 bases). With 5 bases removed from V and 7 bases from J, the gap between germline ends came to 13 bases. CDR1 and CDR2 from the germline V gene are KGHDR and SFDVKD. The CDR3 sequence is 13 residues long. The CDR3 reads CATSVGQGGTQYF. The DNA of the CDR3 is TGTGCCACCAGTGTGGGGCAGGGCGGGACCCAGTACTTC.

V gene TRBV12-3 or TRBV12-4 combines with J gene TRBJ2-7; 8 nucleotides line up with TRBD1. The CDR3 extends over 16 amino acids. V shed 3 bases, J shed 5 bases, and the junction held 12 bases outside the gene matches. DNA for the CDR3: TGTGCCAGCAGTTTGTATTCTGCAGGGGGCCGGGACGAGCAGTACTTC. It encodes CASSLYSAGGRDEQYF.

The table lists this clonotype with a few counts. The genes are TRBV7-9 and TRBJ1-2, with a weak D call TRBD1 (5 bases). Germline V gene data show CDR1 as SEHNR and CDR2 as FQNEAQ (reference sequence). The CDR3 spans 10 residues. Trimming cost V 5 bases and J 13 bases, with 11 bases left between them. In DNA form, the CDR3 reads TGTGCCAGCAGCGGACATGATCCCACCTTC. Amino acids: CASSGHDPTF.

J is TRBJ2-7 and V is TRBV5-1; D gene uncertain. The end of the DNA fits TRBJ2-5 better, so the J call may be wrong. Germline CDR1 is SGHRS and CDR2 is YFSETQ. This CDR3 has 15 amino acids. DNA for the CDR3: TGCGCCAGCAGCTTGGCGGGCGGAATTCCAGAGACCCAGTACTTC. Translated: CASSLAGGIPETQYF.

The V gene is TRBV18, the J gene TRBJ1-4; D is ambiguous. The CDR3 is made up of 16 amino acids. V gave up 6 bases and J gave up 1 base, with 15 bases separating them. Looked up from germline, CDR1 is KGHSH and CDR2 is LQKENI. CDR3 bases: TGTGCCAGCTCGGCAGTCACGCCCGGAACTAATGAAAAACTGTTTTTT. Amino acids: CASSAVTPGTNEKLFF.